The TCR beta chain described here comes from a study of TET2 disruption in CD19-targeted CAR T cells. Some clones are missing from TCRdb's copy, which holds only in-frame ones; the method was immunoSEQ multiplex PCR. This sample contains 25,000 or so clones. Treatment denoted: autologous CTL019 cells: CD19 CAR with 4-1BB and CD3 zeta domains. The CD19 CAR carried TCR zeta and 4-1BB signaling domains. CTL019 was manufactured from peripheral blood T cells obtained by leukapheresis. Details on this clone: Its antigen is unidentified.

This receptor was taken from a man between 70 and 80 years old with chronic lymphocytic leukemia. The input for sequencing was CD8- CAR+ T cells sorted from cultured blood T cells, taken for CD19 CAR T cell therapy. Subset described: CD8-negative CAR-positive T cells from the infusion product.

CDR3 region: CASKDRNNSPLFF. CDR3 DNA (partial): TGTGCCAGCAAGGACAGGAATAATTCACCG. V gene TRBV28 combines with J gene TRBJ2-2, with 7 bases fitting TRBD1. The CDR3 end is not reached by the read, which stops 3 residues before it; the germline J gene fills it in. This CDR3 region has 13 residues. From germline, CDR1 is MDHEN and CDR2 SYDVKM. Full variable domain (rest looked up from reference TRBV28 and TRBJ2-2): DVKVTQSSRYLVKRTGEKVFLECVQDMDHENMFWYRQDPGLGLRLIYFSYDVKMKEKGDIPEGYSVSREKKERFSLILESASTNQTSMYLCASKDRNNSPLFFGEGSRLTVL.